This TCR beta chain came from a study of metastatic and nonmetastatic thyroid tumors. Looking at the study overall: Repertoires were compared across blood and tumor or nodule tissue from malignant and benign thyroid patients. The study, taken as a whole, reports: Significantly higher TCR beta diversity was reportedly seen in malignant thyroid tumors than benign nodules, in blood and tumor.

This clone was seen ten or more times. What it recognizes is unknown. Germline V lookup: CDR1 MNHEY, CDR2 SVGEGT. V was clipped by 2 bases and J by 8 bases; unmatched bases: 1. This CDR3 comprises 12 residues. Each patient came to thyroid surgery without any prior treatment (of any kind). In the authors' workflow: A papillary thyroid cancer distant-metastasis classifier was built from CDR3 differences across clinicopathological groups. TCRdb reanalyzed the PCR reads with MiXCR. These V and J calls originate from TCRdb's pipeline instead of the authors' own analysis. Of some 22,000 clones listed, 22% are singletons.

This clonotype was obtained from a female donor with papillary thyroid cancer or a benign thyroid nodule (not recorded which). Some clones in this sample may be carry-over from other donors' samples. Material: tumor tissue. V and J are TRBV6-2 or TRBV6-3 and TRBJ1-1; 8 bases are shared with TRBD1. The CDR3 bases are TGTGCCAGCAGTTACCGGACAGGGGAAGCTTTCTTT. This encodes CASSYRTGEAFF.